This TCR beta chain was recovered during a study of graft-versus-host responses after intestinal transplantation. Overall study findings and caveats: The marrow of recipients harbored GvH clones, and ileum or blood showed some of them first. Circulating GvH clone levels at their peak were associated with HvG declines (early post-transplant).

Details on this clone: The target antigen is unknown.

The data were produced by immunoSEQ multiplex PCR, yet TCRdb's version contains in-frame clones alone and is incomplete. The repertoire holds roughly 92,000 clones, with about nine tenths as singletons. The specimen was unstimulated CD4+ T cells sorted from spleen or lymph node cells, collected before intestinal transplant. The clonotype originates from a human donor who received an intestinal transplant.

Written as DNA, the CDR3 is TGCGCCAGCAGAACGACAGGGAGCTCCTATAATTCACCCCTCCACTTT. Translating gives CASRTTGSSYNSPLHF. The V gene is TRBV5-1, the J gene TRBJ1-6, with 7 bases fitting TRBD1. V lost 5 bases and J lost 0; bases outside the gene matches: 5. This CDR3 contains 16 residues. Germline CDR1 reads SGHRS; CDR2 reads YFSETQ.